One TCR beta chain is described in this entry. Its antigen specificity is not known. No quality values exist for individual bases; no much larger clone is one base distant. Taken from cysteine to phenylalanine, the CDR3 has 15 residues. Solely the CDR3 DNA is kept, with 45 bases framed from the first base. The germline V and J ends show losses of 1 base and 8 bases respectively, and no gene match explains 10 bases of the junction. CDR1 and CDR2, per the germline V gene (reference sequence), are DFQATT and SNEGSKA. This entry belongs to a study of vaccination and CD4 T cells after COVID-19 (dated 2022 in TCRdb). Turning to the overall study: SARS-CoV-2 positivity had been established in the convalescent patients by nasal swab PCR, and mild disease was recorded in eight to ten of these patients and severe disease in one. Six males and four females were included in the convalescent cohort, with two Hispanic individuals, seven Caucasians, two Asians and one multiracial person represented. Two doses of either the Pfizer-BioNTech BNT162b2 vaccine (n=8) or the Moderna mRNA-1273 vaccine (n=2) were administered to participants. Post-COVID blood samples were collected from convalescent patients a median of approximately 100 days after diagnosis, with a range of roughly 30 to 161 days. Post-vaccine blood samples were obtained a median of roughly 75 days after the second vaccine dose, with a range of roughly 14 to 241 days. The cultures were stimulated with overlapping spike peptide pools from SARS-CoV-2 and from the common cold coronaviruses HCoV-NL63, HCoV-OC43 and HCoV-229E. Control cultures used a CEFX viral epitope pool as positive control, an HIV-1 Nef peptide pool as negative control, or no peptide. In 10 COVID-19 convalescent patients and a handful of infection-naive healthy vaccine recipients, the spike-specific CD4+ TCR repertoire before mRNA vaccination was compared with the repertoire after mRNA vaccination. The investigation overall reported the following: Among convalescent patients, a median 86.3% of the SARS-CoV-2-reactive clones seen after vaccination appeared only after vaccination, which suggests priming specific to the vaccine. The study included relatively few convalescent patients and did not analyze early timepoints after natural infection. Of the vaccine-specific clones in convalescent patients, 304 of 307, or nearly all, reacted only to SARS-CoV-2 spike and did not cross-react with common cold coronaviruses. The median number of SARS-CoV-2-reactive clonotypes rose from 20 to 25 after infection to about 40 after vaccination, but the change was not significant.

In light of the paper, this sample's treatment or condition label describes: approximately 9-day PBMC culture with coronavirus spike peptide pools or control peptides (ViraFEST assay). The ViraFEST assay, used in the study, expanded antigen-specific T cells with peptide pools and then identified the expanded clonotypes through TCR sequencing. The convalescent patients' positive SARS-CoV-2 PCR tests were from March to December 2020, which was before the Alpha, Beta and Delta variants emerged in the United States. Each well held 1.5 million to 2.5 million PBMCs cultured with around 9 ug/ml peptide pools in IMDM containing around 5% human AB serum and 9 to 10 IU/ml IL-2. On days 3 and 7, half of the culture medium was replaced with fresh IL-2-containing medium. After roughly nine days of culture, CD4+ T cells were isolated by negative selection using the EasySep CD4+ T cell isolation kit. PBMCs were separated from whole blood using Ficoll-Paque Plus gradient centrifugation and then either used fresh or cryopreserved at -140C. Each culture condition was generally run in triplicate wells.

Library prep was done by PCR. TCR sequencing of DNA from cultured CD4+ T cells used the Oncomine TCR Beta short-read assay at the Johns Hopkins FTIC core. The QIAamp micro DNA kit was used to extract genomic DNA from the cultured CD4+ T cells. The Oncomine TCR Beta libraries from cultured CD4+ T cells were pooled using unique dual indexes and then sequenced on an Illumina iSeq 100. In the original analysis: Non-productive sequences were filtered out, and CDR3s that did not start with C, did not end with F or W, or were shorter than 7 amino acids were discarded. Antigen-specific clonotypes were identified with the MANAFEST web application by comparing peptide-stimulated wells with reference and other culture wells. To be called positive, a clone needed an FDR below 0.05, an odds ratio above 5, and a productive frequency above 0.1% in at least two of three replicate wells. Cross-reactive clonotypes were defined as significantly expanded in both SARS-CoV-2 spike wells and at least one common cold coronavirus spike condition. CDR3 homology was assessed with Levenshtein distances (stringdist) and unrooted phylogenetic trees (ape) in R version 3.6.1. TCRdb applied fastp at Q25 and MiXCR to the public reads, then kept only in-frame beta chains. Rows merge per CDR3 protein into single entries with the most common DNA and genes. The V and J calls here are based on TCRdb, not the publication. The sample has under 20,000 distinct CDR3 sequences on record, 70% to 80% of them singletons. Together, the top ten hold 4.5% to 7% of the sample.

The V and J segments used are TRBV20-1 and TRBJ1-4; 7 of the junction bases match TRBD1. This sequence originates from a human donor who had recovered from COVID-19. The sequencing sample was made of CD4+ T cells from blood, cultured in vitro. The DNA sequence is TGCAGTGCTAGAGCGTCACAGGGGTTGAGGGAAAAACTGTTTTTT. Its protein is CSARASQGLREKLFF.